The 25 T cell receptor beta chains in this list originate from one sample, sequenced in a study of T cell responses to AZD1222 COVID-19 vaccine. Sequencing used immunoSEQ multiplex PCR; TCRdb keeps in-frame clones, though not all of them. Here the sample spans more than 120,000 clones, almost 90% being singletons. The sequencing used peripheral blood, collected 28 days after the second AZD1222 dose. The receptors derive from an adult who received the AZD1222 COVID-19 vaccine.

This sequence joins TRBV19 and TRBJ2-1; D is ambiguous. Germline CDR1 LNHDA, CDR2 SQIVND (reference sequence). The CDR3 covers 9 residues. This CDR3 reads CAQVNEQFF. For the CDR3, the DNA is TGTGCGCAGGTCAATGAGCAGTTCTTC.

On this clone: The junction and the germline gene differ at one end; a read error may be behind it. CDR3 DNA: TGCGCCAGCAGTGCAACTCGCGGGGGGCCTCTTGTCTTC. Protein sequence: CASSATRGGPLVF. The chain has TRBV10-2 and TRBJ2-4, with 8 bases that match TRBD2. From germline, CDR1 is WSHSY and CDR2 SAAADI. The CDR3 runs 13 residues.

The chain employs TRBV5-6 and TRBJ2-3; D is perhaps TRBD1 (5 bases). Trimming pared 2 bases from V and 2 bases from J, leaving 9 bases between. Per the germline V gene, CDR1 is SGHDT and CDR2 is YYEEEE. This CDR3 region has 14 residues. The CDR3 DNA is TGTGCCAGCAGCTTCATGGACATCACAGATACGCAGTATTTT. It yields the protein CASSFMDITDTQYF.

This chain links TRBV4-1 with TRBJ2-3, with D possibly TRBD2 on 6 matching bases. V dropped 1 base and J dropped 6 bases, with 17 bases sitting between them. CDR3 length equals 16 residues. Germline CDR1 reads MGHRA; CDR2 reads YSYEKL. The CDR3 region is CASSQVFGSWSDTQYF. DNA for the CDR3: TGCGCCAGCAGCCAAGTCTTCGGGAGTTGGTCGGATACGCAGTATTTT.

The genes are TRBV10-1 and TRBJ1-2, with D uncertain. Trimming took 0 bases from V and 6 from J, leaving 11 bases between them. In germline, CDR1 is WNHNN, CDR2 SYGVQD (reference sequence). The CDR3 consists of 14 residues. As DNA, the CDR3 is TGCGCCAGCAGTGAGTCGGGCCGCCCGGATGGCTACACCTTC. This translates into CASSESGRPDGYTF.

The chain recombines TRBV28 with TRBJ1-5; D gene uncertain. The CDR3 covers 17 residues. Trimming pared 5 bases from V and 2 bases from J, leaving 19 bases between. Germline-derived CDR1 and CDR2 are MDHEN and SYDVKM. CDR3 coding DNA: TGTGCCAGCAGTCCCAACTCCGGGCCCCGCGGCAATCAGCCCCAGCATTTT. Translation: CASSPNSGPRGNQPQHF.

The genes are TRBV5-1 and TRBJ1-2; the D gene is possibly TRBD1 (6 bases). Trimming took off 3 bases at V and 7 bases at J, with 16 bases between the two ends. The CDR3 covers 14 residues. The V gene's germline CDR1 is SGHRS and CDR2 YFSETQ. In nucleotides, the CDR3 is TGCGCCAGCAGCTGGAACGGGGGGCAAGGTGGCTACACCTTC. Its translation is CASSWNGGQGGYTF.

This clone was detected only once. This rearrangement joins TRBV28 to TRBJ2-7; D is unresolved. The CDR3 has 11 amino acids. Looked up from germline, CDR1 is MDHEN and CDR2 is SYDVKM. The ends were cut back, 6 bases at V and 5 bases at J, with 8 bases in the middle. CDR3 sequence reads: CASSLGHEQYF. CDR3 in DNA: TGTGCCAGCAGCCTGGGCCACGAGCAGTACTTC.

V usage is TRBV7-2 and J usage is TRBJ1-2; tentative D call: TRBD1 (5 bases). Per the germline V gene, CDR1 is SGHTA and CDR2 is FQGNSA. V was pared by 4 bases and J by 6 bases, with 21 bases between. The CDR3 loop spans 16 amino acids. The CDR3 sequence: CASSSTFDSQLHGYTF. Here the CDR3 DNA reads TGTGCCAGCAGCTCGACCTTTGACAGCCAATTACATGGCTACACCTTC. The full variable domain, in which reference TRBV7-2 and TRBJ1-2 provide the parts outside the CDR3, is GAGVSQSPSNKVTEKGKDVELRCDPISGHTALYWYRQSLGQGLEFLIYFQGNSAPDKSGLPSDRFSAERTGGSVSTLTIQRTQQEDSAVYLCASSSTFDSQLHGYTFGSGTRLTVV.

This rearrangement joins TRBV11-2 to TRBJ2-3, with 10 positions matching TRBD2. Germline CDR1 is SGHAT and CDR2 is FQNNGV. V was clipped by 8 bases and J by 4 bases; unmatched bases: 12. The length of the CDR3 is 16 residues. CDR3 loop: CASSSGAGGNADTQYF. CDR3 nucleotide sequence: TGTGCCAGCTCGAGCGGAGCGGGAGGGAACGCAGATACGCAGTATTTT. The full variable domain, completed using reference TRBV11-2 and TRBJ2-3, is EAGVAQSPRYKIIEKRQSVAFWCNPISGHATLYWYQQILGQGPKLLIQFQNNGVVDDSQLPKDRFSAERLKGVDSTLKIQPAKLEDSAVYLCASSSGAGGNADTQYFGPGTRLTVL.

The chain has TRBV6-2 or TRBV6-3 and TRBJ2-5; possible D gene TRBD1, 5 bases. This CDR3 contains 14 residues. Between the trimmed V and J ends, which lost 0 bases and 7 bases, there was a span of 12 bases. Looked up from germline, CDR1 is MNHEY and CDR2 is SVGEGT. The CDR3 DNA reads as TGTGCCAGCAGTTACTCCTCGGCGCAGGGGACCCAGTACTTC. Encoded protein: CASSYSSAQGTQYF.

The chain links TRBV7-2 to TRBJ1-1; no clear D gene. The CDR3 runs to 14 residues. Germline assignment: CDR1 SGHTA and CDR2 FQGNSA. Trimming removed 5 bases from V and 0 bases from J, with 10 bases in between. CDR3 in amino acids: CASSEGRMNTEAFF. The CDR3 DNA sequence: TGTGCCAGCAGCGAAGGGCGTATGAACACTGAAGCTTTCTTT.

The chain is built from TRBV9 and TRBJ2-3; D is ambiguous. Germline values: CDR1 SGDLS, CDR2 YYNGEE. The CDR3 consists of 13 residues. The V and J ends lost 3 bases and 2 bases respectively, with 7 bases between them. DNA of the CDR3: TGTGCCAGCAGCGGGTCATCCACAGATACGCAGTATTTT. Translation gives CASSGSSTDTQYF.

The CDR3 sequence: CASSQGPSYEQYF. The CDR3 region has the DNA TGCGCCAGCAGCCAAGGACCTTCCTACGAGCAGTACTTC. The chain uses TRBV4-3 and TRBJ2-7; D is unresolved. The CDR3 covers 13 residues. CDR1 is LGHNA, CDR2 YSLEER, per germline. V gave up 1 base and J gave up 1 base, with 5 bases separating them.

On this clone itself: One end of the junction does not line up with germline, which may come from a read error. The gene calls are TRBV19 and TRBJ1-4; 7 bases are shared with TRBD1. Germline V gene data show CDR1 as LNHDA and CDR2 as SQIVND (reference sequence). The CDR3 runs 15 residues. This CDR3 is CASSIRQGHLQKLFF. As DNA, the CDR3 is TGTGCCAGTAGTATCCGACAGGGACACCTCCAAAAGCTGTTTTTT.

This chain connects TRBV7-8 to TRBJ2-7; D ambiguous. Germline lookup yields CDR1 SGHVS and CDR2 FQNEAQ. This CDR3 is 15 amino acids long. The V end was cut by 1 base, the J end by 9 bases, with 19 bases between. CDR3 sequence: CASSLDPDPTLGQYF. DNA for the CDR3: TGTGCCAGCAGCTTAGACCCGGACCCCACCCTCGGGCAGTACTTC.

The V call is TRBV7-9, the J call TRBJ1-4; 8 bases map to TRBD1. The length of the CDR3 is 16 residues. After removal of 3 bases from V and 6 bases from J, the junction contained 9 bases not matched to a gene. The germline CDR1 and CDR2 sequences are SEHNR and FQNEAQ (reference sequence). The CDR3 DNA reads as TGTGCCAGCAGCTTTTCCGGGACAGGAATGGATGAAAAACTGTTTTTT. This translates into CASSFSGTGMDEKLFF. Full variable domain (outside the CDR3, taken from reference TRBV7-9 and TRBJ1-4): DTGVSQNPRHKITKRGQNVTFRCDPISEHNRLYWYRQTLGQGPEFLTYFQNEAQLEKSRLLSDRFSAERPKGSFSTLEIQRTEQGDSAMYLCASSFSGTGMDEKLFFGSGTQLSVL.

The chain links TRBV6-5 to TRBJ2-5; 9 bases match TRBD1. V trimming: 2 bases; J trimming: 4 bases; junction bases outside the gene matches: 2. CDR1 and CDR2 (germline): MNHEY, SVGAGI. The length of the CDR3 is 14 residues. The CDR3: CASSYKDRGETQYF. In DNA, the CDR3 is TGTGCCAGCAGTTACAAGGACAGGGGAGAGACCCAGTACTTC.

This chain joins TRBV10-3 and TRBJ1-2, with D possibly being TRBD1 (6 bases). Germline V gives CDR1 ENHRY, CDR2 SYGVKD. The CDR3 covers 14 residues. V lost 0 bases to trimming and J lost 8 bases, with 13 bases between them. The CDR3 region is CAISESKGVGGYTF. CDR3 nucleotides: TGTGCCATCAGTGAGTCGAAGGGGGTTGGCGGCTACACCTTC.

The CDR3 bases are TGTGCCAGCAGCTCAACAGAGAACAATGAGCAGTTCTTC. Translating it yields CASSSTENNEQFF. The chain carries TRBV13 and TRBJ2-1; D ambiguous. Trimming left V 4 bases short and J 5 bases short, with 9 bases between. Germline V gene lookup returns CDR1 PRHDT and CDR2 FYEKMQ (reference sequence). This CDR3 has 13 amino acids.

V and J are TRBV5-5 and TRBJ1-1; no definite D call. CDR1 is SGHKS, CDR2 YYEKEE, per germline (reference sequence). The ends were cut back, 2 bases at V and 1 base at J, with 9 bases in the middle. The CDR3 totals 14 residues. The CDR3 region is CASSFYGPNTEAFF. CDR3 in DNA: TGTGCCAGCAGCTTTTACGGACCGAACACTGAAGCTTTCTTT.

V is TRBV7-2 and J is TRBJ1-4, with D unclear. The CDR3 is made up of 16 amino acids. Germline values: CDR1 SGHTA, CDR2 FQGNSA. Trimming pared 1 base from V and 4 bases from J, leaving 13 bases between. This CDR3 reads CASSLGSAAYNEKLFF. In DNA form, the CDR3 reads TGTGCCAGCAGCTTAGGATCGGCAGCCTATAATGAAAAACTGTTTTTT.

The J gene is TRBJ1-4, the V gene TRBV30, with D perhaps matching TRBD1 (5 bases). The V and J ends lost 0 bases and 8 bases respectively, with 13 bases between them. The CDR3 contains 14 residues. The germline V gene encodes CDR1 GTSNPN and CDR2 SVGIG (reference sequence). The CDR3 region has the DNA TGTGCCTGGAGTGTTGGTCAGGGTAGCGAAAAACTGTTTTTT. The encoded protein is CAWSVGQGSEKLFF.

This rearrangement joins TRBV6-5 to TRBJ1-6; D is unresolved. CDR3 length: 14 amino acids. V gave up 5 bases and J gave up 10 bases, with 15 bases separating them. Per germline, CDR1 MNHEY and CDR2 SVGAGI. CDR3 loop: CASSISVTWSPLHF. In DNA, the CDR3 is TGTGCCAGCAGTATAAGCGTAACGTGGTCACCCCTCCACTTT.

The chain combines TRBV11-2 with TRBJ2-2; D not certain. CDR1 is SGHAT, CDR2 FQNNGV, per germline. The V gene lost 4 bases and the J gene lost 3 bases, with 24 bases spanning the gap. This CDR3 is 19 amino acids long. CDR3 amino acids: CASSSVFQLIKEDTGELFF. The DNA of the CDR3 is TGTGCCAGCAGCTCCGTATTCCAACTAATCAAAGAGGACACCGGGGAGCTGTTTTTT.